This passage covers 9 T cell receptor beta chains from one sample sequenced in a study of T cell responses to AZD1222 COVID-19 vaccine. The protocol was immunoSEQ multiplex PCR, while the TCRdb copy is restricted to in-frame clones and leaves out a portion. Here the sample spans some 130,000 clones, roughly nine tenths being singletons. The sequences come from peripheral blood, collected on day 0 of AZD1222 vaccination. The receptors originated from an adult in good health.

J is TRBJ1-2 and V is TRBV30, with TRBD1 as a possible D gene (5 bases). CDR1 is GTSNPN and CDR2 is SVGIG in the germline V gene (reference sequence). The CDR3 sequence is 15 residues long. Trimming pared 5 bases from V and 8 bases from J, leaving 24 bases between. The CDR3 reads CAWFGFGLPRDGYTF. CDR3 DNA sequence: TGTGCCTGGTTTGGGTTCGGTCTCCCCAGGGACGGCTACACCTTC.

This clone was counted between two and nine times. The CDR3 protein is CASSSTDSQGYTF. The CDR3 coding sequence is TGTGCCAGCAGCTCCACAGACAGTCAAGGCTACACCTTC. The chain recombines TRBV7-3 with TRBJ1-2; tentatively, D is TRBD1 (5 bases). Trimming removed 4 bases from V and 8 bases from J, with 14 bases in between. The CDR3 length is 13 residues. The germline V gene encodes CDR1 SGHTA and CDR2 FQGTGA.

This chain joins TRBV15 and TRBJ2-7; D not resolved. The CDR3 consists of 13 residues. Germline V gene data show CDR1 as LNHNV and CDR2 as YYDKDF (reference sequence). Trimming stripped 1 base from V and 5 bases from J, with 9 bases between. This chain's CDR3 is CATSRGSEDEQYF. The CDR3 nucleotides read TGTGCCACCAGCAGAGGCTCTGAGGACGAGCAGTACTTC.

This chain joins TRBV7-9 and TRBJ1-3; no clear D gene. Trimming took off 9 bases at V and 7 bases at J, with 10 bases between the two ends. The CDR3 contains 11 residues. Germline assignment: CDR1 SEHNR and CDR2 FQNEAQ (reference sequence). DNA of the CDR3: TGTGCCAGTTGGGCCTGGAACACCATATATTTT. Its protein is CASWAWNTIYF.

The gene calls are TRBV3-1 (or the pseudogene TRBV3-2) and TRBJ2-3; D is possibly TRBD2 (6 bases). The germline V gene has CDR1 LGHDT and CDR2 YNNKEL (reference sequence). V lost 4 bases and J 5 bases, leaving 16 bases between the germline ends. The CDR3 runs to 15 residues. The CDR3 DNA reads as TGTGCCAGCAGCCCCCCCCTGGGACTTCGAGATACGCAGTATTTT. This translates into CASSPPLGLRDTQYF.

The gene calls are TRBV5-6 and TRBJ2-7; a weak D match, TRBD1 (6 bases). CDR1 SGHDT and CDR2 YYEEEE come from the germline V gene. This CDR3 is 15 amino acids long. V lost 4 bases to trimming and J lost 3 bases, with 17 bases between them. The CDR3 DNA is TGTGCCAGCAGCCCTTGGACAGATCGAAACTACGAGCAGTACTTC. Residues: CASSPWTDRNYEQYF.

The V call is TRBV6-6, the J call TRBJ2-3; D call uncertain. This CDR3 has 14 residues. The germline V gene has CDR1 MNHNY and CDR2 SVGAGI (reference sequence). The V gene lost 4 bases and the J gene lost 6 bases, with 14 bases spanning the gap. The CDR3, as DNA: TGTGCCAGCAGTTCCACGGTCTTGCTGGATACGCAGTATTTT. This sequence encodes CASSSTVLLDTQYF.

This rearrangement joins TRBV29-1 to TRBJ2-1, with D maybe TRBD2 (6 bases). Germline V gene data show CDR1 as SQVTM and CDR2 as ANQGSEA. V lost 7 bases and J lost 8, with 12 bases in between. The length of the CDR3 is 11 residues. CDR3 nucleotide sequence: TGCAGCGCCCCAAGGGAGGATGAGCAGTTCTTC. Its protein product is CSAPREDEQFF.

J is TRBJ1-2 and V is TRBV6-6, with D hard to call. V lost 0 bases and J lost 0, with 5 bases in between. Per the germline V gene, CDR1 is MNHNY and CDR2 is SVGAGI (reference sequence). This CDR3 is built from 14 residues. CDR3 DNA: TGTGCCAGCAGTTACTCGAGGACTAACTATGGCTACACCTTC. Translated: CASSYSRTNYGYTF.